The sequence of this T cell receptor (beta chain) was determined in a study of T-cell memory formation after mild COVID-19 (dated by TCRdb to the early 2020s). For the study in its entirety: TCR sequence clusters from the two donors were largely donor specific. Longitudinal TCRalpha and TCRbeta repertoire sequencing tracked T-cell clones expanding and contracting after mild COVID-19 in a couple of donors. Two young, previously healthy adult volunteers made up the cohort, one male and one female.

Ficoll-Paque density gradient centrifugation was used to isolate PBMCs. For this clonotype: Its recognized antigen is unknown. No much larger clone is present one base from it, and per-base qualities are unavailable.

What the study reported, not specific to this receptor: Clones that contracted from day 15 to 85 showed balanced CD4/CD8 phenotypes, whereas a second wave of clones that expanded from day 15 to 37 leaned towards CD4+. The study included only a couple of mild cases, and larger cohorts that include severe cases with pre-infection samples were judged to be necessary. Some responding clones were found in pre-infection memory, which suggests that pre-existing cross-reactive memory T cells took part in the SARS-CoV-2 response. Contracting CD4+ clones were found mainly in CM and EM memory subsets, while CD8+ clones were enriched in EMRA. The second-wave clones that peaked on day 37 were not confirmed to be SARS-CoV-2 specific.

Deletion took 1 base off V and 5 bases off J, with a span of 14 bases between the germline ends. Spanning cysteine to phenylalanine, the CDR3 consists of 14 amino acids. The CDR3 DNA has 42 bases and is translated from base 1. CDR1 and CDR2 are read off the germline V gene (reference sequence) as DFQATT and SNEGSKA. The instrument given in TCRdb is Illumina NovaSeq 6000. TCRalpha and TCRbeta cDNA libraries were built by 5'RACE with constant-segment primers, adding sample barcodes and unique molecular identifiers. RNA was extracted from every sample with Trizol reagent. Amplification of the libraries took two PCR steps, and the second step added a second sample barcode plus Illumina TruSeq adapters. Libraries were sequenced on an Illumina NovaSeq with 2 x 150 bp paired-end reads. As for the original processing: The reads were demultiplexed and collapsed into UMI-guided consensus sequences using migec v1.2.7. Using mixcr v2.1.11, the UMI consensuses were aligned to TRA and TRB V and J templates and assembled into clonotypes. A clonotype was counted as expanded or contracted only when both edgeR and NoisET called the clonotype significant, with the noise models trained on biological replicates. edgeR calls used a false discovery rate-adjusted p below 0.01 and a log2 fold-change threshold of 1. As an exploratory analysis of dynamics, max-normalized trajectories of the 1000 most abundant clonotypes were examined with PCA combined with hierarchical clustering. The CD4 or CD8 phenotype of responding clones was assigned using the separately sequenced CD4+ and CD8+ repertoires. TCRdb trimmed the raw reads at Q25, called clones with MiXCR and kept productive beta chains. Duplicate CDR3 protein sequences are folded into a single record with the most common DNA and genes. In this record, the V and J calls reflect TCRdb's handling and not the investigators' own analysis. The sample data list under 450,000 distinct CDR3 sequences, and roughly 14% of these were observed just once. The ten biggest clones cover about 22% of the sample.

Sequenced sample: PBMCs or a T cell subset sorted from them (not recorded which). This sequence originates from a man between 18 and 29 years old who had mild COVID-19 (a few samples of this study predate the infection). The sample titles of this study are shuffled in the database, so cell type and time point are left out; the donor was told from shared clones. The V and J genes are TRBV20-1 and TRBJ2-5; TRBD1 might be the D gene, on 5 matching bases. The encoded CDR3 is CSARGGKNGETQYF. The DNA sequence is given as TGCAGTGCTAGAGGGGGCAAGAATGGGGAGACCCAGTACTTC.